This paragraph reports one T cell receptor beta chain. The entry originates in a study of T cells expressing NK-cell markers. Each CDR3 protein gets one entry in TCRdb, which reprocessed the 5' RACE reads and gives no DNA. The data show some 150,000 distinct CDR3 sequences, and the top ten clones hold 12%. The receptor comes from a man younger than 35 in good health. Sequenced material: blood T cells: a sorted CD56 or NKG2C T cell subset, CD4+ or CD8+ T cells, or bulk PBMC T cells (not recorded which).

The CDR3 sequence is CASSEGEYSNQPQHF. V is TRBV25-1 and J is TRBJ1-5. The CDR3 contains 15 residues. Germline V gene sequence: CDR1 MGHDK, CDR2 SYGVNS.